A single TCR beta chain is shown here with its context. Unique molecular identifiers were used to barcode this TCRbeta library. MiXCR was run by TCRdb on the PCR reads, yielding one entry per CDR3 protein. The table shows about 480,000 distinct CDR3 sequences, with around 12% occurring only once. Germline V gene data show CDR1 as MNHEY and CDR2 as SVGEGT. This CDR3 contains 13 residues. V lost 2 bases and J 3 bases, leaving 8 bases between the germline ends. This specimen belongs to a study of T-cell reconstitution after alpha-beta-depleted transplantation in children. The TCR comes from a human donor who donated a stem cell graft to a child with combined immunodeficiency. The chain couples TRBV6-2 or TRBV6-3 to TRBJ2-7, with D possibly called TRBD1 or TRBD2 (5 bases each). The sample here was PBMCs from the stem cell graft donor, taken from the stem cell graft. The CDR3 region is CASSYPGRYEQYF. CDR3 DNA: TGTGCCAGCAGTTACCCGGGACGCTACGAGCAGTACTTC.